This T cell receptor (beta chain) was identified in a study of blood T cell repertoires in COVID-19. The CDR3 is 14 residues long. Germline V gene lookup returns CDR1 KGHDR and CDR2 SFDVKD. The V end was cut by 4 bases, the J end by 4 bases, with 9 bases between. TCRdb's copy holds only in-frame clones and misses some; the assay was immunoSEQ multiplex PCR. The sample holds about 250,000 clones, just under 85% seen once. The origin of this receptor is a man of 80 years or more with acute or convalescent COVID-19. Input material: peripheral blood. This chain uses TRBV24-1 with TRBJ2-2; perhaps TRBD1 as D (6 bases). Here the CDR3 DNA reads TGTGCCACCAGTGAGGGGGCCCTCACCGGGGAGCTGTTTTTT. Its translation is CATSEGALTGELFF.